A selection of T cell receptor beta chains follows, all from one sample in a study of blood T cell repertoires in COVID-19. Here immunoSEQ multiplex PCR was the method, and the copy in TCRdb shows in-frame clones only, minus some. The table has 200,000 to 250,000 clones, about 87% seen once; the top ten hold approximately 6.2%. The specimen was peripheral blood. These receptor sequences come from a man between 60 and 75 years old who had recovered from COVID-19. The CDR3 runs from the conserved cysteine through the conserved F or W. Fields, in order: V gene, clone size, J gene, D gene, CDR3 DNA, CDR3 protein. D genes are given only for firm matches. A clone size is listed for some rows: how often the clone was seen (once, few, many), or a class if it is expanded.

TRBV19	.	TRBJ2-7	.	TGTGCCAGTAGTGGGCAGGCCTACGAGCAGTACTTC	CASSGQAYEQYF
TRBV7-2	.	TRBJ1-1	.	TGTGCCAGCAAGAGGCAGGGTGACACTGAAGCTTTCTTT	CASKRQGDTEAFF
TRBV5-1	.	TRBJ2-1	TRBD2	TGCGCCAGCGGACGACTAGCGGGAGTGCCCAATGAGCAGTTCTTC	CASGRLAGVPNEQFF
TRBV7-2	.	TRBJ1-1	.	TGTGCCAGCAGTTTTGGGCAGGGAATTACGGAAGCTTTCTTT	CASSFGQGITEAFF
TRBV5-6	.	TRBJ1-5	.	TGTGCCAGCAGCTTCCGTGCCTACAATCAGCCCCAGCATTTT	CASSFRAYNQPQHF
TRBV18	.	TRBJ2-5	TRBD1	TGTGCCAGCTCACCGACAGGGCGGGAAGAGACCCAGTACTTC	CASSPTGREETQYF
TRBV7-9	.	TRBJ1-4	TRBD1	TGTGCCAGCAGCCTCGGGACAGGTGGGGAAAAACTGTTTTTT	CASSLGTGGEKLFF
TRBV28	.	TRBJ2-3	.	TGTGCCAGCAGGCTGTTTGGGCGGACAGAAACTAGCACAGATACGCAGTATTTT	CASRLFGRTETSTDTQYF
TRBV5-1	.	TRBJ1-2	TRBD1	TGCGCCAGCAGCCCGGAGGACAGGGGGCGGGTTAGCTATGGCTACACCTTC	CASSPEDRGRVSYGYTF
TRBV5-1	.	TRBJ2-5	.	TGCGCCAGCAGCTTCCCGGGGGAGTCCGAGACCCAGTACTTC	CASSFPGESETQYF
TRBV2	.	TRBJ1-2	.	TGTGCCAGCAGTGTTGGTAGCCCCCGGGACTATGGCTACACCTTC	CASSVGSPRDYGYTF
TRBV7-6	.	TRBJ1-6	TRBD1	TGTGCCAGCAGCTTAGCAGGGACAGGGGTTTCACCCCTCCACTTT	CASSLAGTGVSPLHF
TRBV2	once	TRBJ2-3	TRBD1	TGTGCCAGCAACAGGGGGCGCACAGATACGCAGTATTTT	CASNRGRTDTQYF
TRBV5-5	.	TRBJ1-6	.	TGTGCCAGCAGCGCGCCGGACAGCCTTCTAAATTCACCCCTCCACTTT	CASSAPDSLLNSPLHF
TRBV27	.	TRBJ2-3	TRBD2	TGTGCCAGCGCCCGGCGGGAGGGCCTAGCAGATACGCAGTATTTT	CASARREGLADTQYF
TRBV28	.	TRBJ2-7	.	TGTGCCAGCAGGGGGGCCGGGACTATCTACGAGCAGTACTTC	CASRGAGTIYEQYF
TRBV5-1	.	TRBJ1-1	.	TGCGCCAGCAGCCAACCTCAGGGGAACAGTGAAGCTTTCTTT	CASSQPQGNSEAFF
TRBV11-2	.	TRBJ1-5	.	TGTGCCAGCAGCTTACAGGGGTATAGCAATCAGCCCCAGCATTTT	CASSLQGYSNQPQHF